These T cell receptor beta chains were read from a single sample in a study of blood T cell repertoires in COVID-19. The data were produced by immunoSEQ multiplex PCR, yet TCRdb's version contains in-frame clones alone and is incomplete. There are about 97,000 clones in the sample; about 87% occur only once, and 15% lies in the top ten. The material sequenced was peripheral blood. Source of these receptors: a human donor in a cohort sampled during active COVID-19. Each CDR3 is given without its conserved first and last residue.

v_call: TRBV3-1/TRBV3-2
j_call: TRBJ2-7
cdr3_aa: ASSPEDRVNEQY

v_call: TRBV7-2
j_call: TRBJ2-3
cdr3_aa: ASSLDSPKPDTQY

v_call: TRBV19
j_call: TRBJ1-2
cdr3_aa: ASSNPAGGYGYT

v_call: TRBV27
j_call: TRBJ1-5
cdr3_aa: ASSPNSGTGRSQPQH

v_call: TRBV14
j_call: TRBJ1-4
cdr3_aa: ASSPRQSNEKLF

v_call: TRBV10-1
j_call: TRBJ1-4
cdr3_aa: ASSEGTANEKLF

v_call: TRBV29-1
j_call: TRBJ2-3
cdr3_aa: SVENQGWRVEGTDTQY

v_call: TRBV5-4
j_call: TRBJ2-7
cdr3_aa: ASRTVGSYEQY

v_call: TRBV5-1
j_call: TRBJ1-2
cdr3_aa: ASSVLQGGYGYT

v_call: TRBV7-2
j_call: TRBJ1-1
cdr3_aa: ASRATALNTEAF

v_call: TRBV2
j_call: TRBJ2-3
cdr3_aa: ASRPRDRGADTQY

v_call: TRBV10-3
j_call: TRBJ1-1
cdr3_aa: ATLGQLNTEAF

v_call: TRBV7-9
j_call: TRBJ1-6
cdr3_aa: ASSLSGQQVSPLH

v_call: TRBV10-1
j_call: TRBJ2-5
cdr3_aa: ASSEGREGKTQY

v_call: TRBV7-9
j_call: TRBJ1-2
cdr3_aa: ASSLAALISFDGYT

v_call: TRBV7-2
j_call: TRBJ1-2
cdr3_aa: ASTEGGHLGPNGYT

v_call: TRBV12-3/TRBV12-4
j_call: TRBJ2-7
cdr3_aa: ATAGRAGEQY

v_call: TRBV5-1
j_call: TRBJ1-4
cdr3_aa: ASSLGPGTTNEKLF

v_call: TRBV19
j_call: TRBJ1-5
cdr3_aa: ASSIWTGDQPQH

v_call: TRBV6-2/TRBV6-3
j_call: TRBJ1-3
cdr3_aa: ASSYGEFSGNTIY

v_call: TRBV30
j_call: TRBJ1-2
cdr3_aa: AFDRDGGNYGYT

v_call: TRBV6-2/TRBV6-3
j_call: TRBJ2-7
cdr3_aa: ASSPTGFEQY

v_call: TRBV6-6
j_call: TRBJ2-1
cdr3_aa: ASSYWLAGGPDEQF

v_call: TRBV9
j_call: TRBJ1-3
cdr3_aa: ASSLTGQYSGNTIY

v_call: TRBV3-1/TRBV3-2
j_call: TRBJ2-1
cdr3_aa: ASSQVASGRGEQF

v_call: TRBV7-9
j_call: TRBJ1-1
cdr3_aa: ASSRDRHDPEAF

v_call: TRBV30
j_call: TRBJ1-2
cdr3_aa: AWSVESGPGYGYT

v_call: TRBV5-4
j_call: TRBJ2-2
cdr3_aa: ASSFFPRGAGELF

v_call: TRBV27
j_call: TRBJ2-1
cdr3_aa: ASSLGGSKEF

v_call: TRBV29-1
j_call: TRBJ1-5
cdr3_aa: SVDPDREDQPQH

v_call: TRBV10-3
j_call: TRBJ1-2
cdr3_aa: ATLRDRGPDGYT

v_call: TRBV10-1
j_call: TRBJ2-1
cdr3_aa: ASSQGTALSYNEQF

v_call: TRBV7-3
j_call: TRBJ2-1
cdr3_aa: ASSSLAGGYNEQF

v_call: TRBV9
j_call: TRBJ1-5
cdr3_aa: ASSATMEGQPQH

v_call: TRBV7-9
j_call: TRBJ1-1
cdr3_aa: ASSLPGSNTEAF

v_call: TRBV15
j_call: TRBJ2-7
cdr3_aa: ATSRGSGRNYEQY

v_call: TRBV18
j_call: TRBJ1-1
cdr3_aa: ASSGSGPTEGAF